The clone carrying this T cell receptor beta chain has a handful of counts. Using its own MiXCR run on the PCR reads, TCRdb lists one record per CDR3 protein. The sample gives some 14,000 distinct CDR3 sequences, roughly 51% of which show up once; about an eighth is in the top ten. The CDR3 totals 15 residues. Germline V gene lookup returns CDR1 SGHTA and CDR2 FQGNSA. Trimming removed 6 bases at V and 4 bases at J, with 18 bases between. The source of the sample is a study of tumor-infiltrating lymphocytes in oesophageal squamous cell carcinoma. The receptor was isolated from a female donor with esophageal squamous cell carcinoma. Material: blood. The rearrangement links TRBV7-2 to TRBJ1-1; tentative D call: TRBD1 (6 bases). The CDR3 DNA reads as TGTGCCAGCAGTTCTTATGGGGGGGCTAGCACTGAAGCTTTCTTT. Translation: CASSSYGGASTEAFF.